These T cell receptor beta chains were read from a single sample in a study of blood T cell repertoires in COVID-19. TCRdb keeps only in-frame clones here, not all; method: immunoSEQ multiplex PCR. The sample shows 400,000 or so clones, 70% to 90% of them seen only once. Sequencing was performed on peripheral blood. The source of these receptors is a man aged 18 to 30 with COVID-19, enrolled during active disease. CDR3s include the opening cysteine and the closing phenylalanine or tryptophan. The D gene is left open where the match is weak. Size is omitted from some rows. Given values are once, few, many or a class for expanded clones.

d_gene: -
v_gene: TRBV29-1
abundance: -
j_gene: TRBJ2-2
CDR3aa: CSVRTLNTGELFF
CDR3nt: TGCAGCGTCCGGACTCTGAACACCGGGGAGCTGTTTTTT

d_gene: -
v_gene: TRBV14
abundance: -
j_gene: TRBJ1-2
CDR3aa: CASSQARGGYGYTF
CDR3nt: TGTGCCAGCAGCCAAGCTAGGGGTGGCTATGGCTACACCTTC

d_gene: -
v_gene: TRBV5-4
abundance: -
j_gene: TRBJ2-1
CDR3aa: CASSYTNNEQFF
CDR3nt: TGTGCCAGCAGTTACACTAACAATGAGCAGTTCTTC

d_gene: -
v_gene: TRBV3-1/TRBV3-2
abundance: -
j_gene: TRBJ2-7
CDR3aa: CASSLIYEQYF
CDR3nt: TGTGCCAGCAGCCTCATCTACGAGCAGTACTTC

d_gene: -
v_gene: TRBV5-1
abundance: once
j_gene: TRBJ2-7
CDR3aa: CASSLSNSYEQYF
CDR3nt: TGCGCCAGCAGCTTGTCCAACAGTTACGAGCAGTACTTC

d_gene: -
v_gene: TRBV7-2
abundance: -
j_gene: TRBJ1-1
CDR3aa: CASSLAPYRQPRVGAFF
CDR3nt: TGTGCCAGCAGCTTAGCGCCCTATCGACAGCCTAGGGTTGGAGCTTTCTTT

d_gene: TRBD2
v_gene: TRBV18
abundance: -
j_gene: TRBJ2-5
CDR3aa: CASSPTNERGGLFWETQYF
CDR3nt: TGTGCCAGCTCACCGACGAATGAGCGGGGGGGCCTGTTTTGGGAGACCCAGTACTTC

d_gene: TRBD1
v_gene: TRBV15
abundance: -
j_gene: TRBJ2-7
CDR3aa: CATSTARTGNRNYEQYF
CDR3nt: TGTGCCACCAGCACGGCAAGGACAGGGAATCGGAACTACGAGCAGTACTTC

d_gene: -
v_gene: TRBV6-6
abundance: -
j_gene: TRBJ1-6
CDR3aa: CASTPTRSSYNSPLHF
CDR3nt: TGTGCCAGCACCCCTACAAGGAGCTCCTATAATTCACCCCTCCACTTT

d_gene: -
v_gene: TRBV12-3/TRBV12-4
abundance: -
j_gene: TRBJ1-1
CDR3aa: CASSSHSMTEAFF
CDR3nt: TGTGCCAGCAGTAGTCACTCTATGACTGAAGCTTTCTTT

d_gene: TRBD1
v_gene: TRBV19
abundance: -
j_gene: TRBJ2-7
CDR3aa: CASSPTGGRTEQYF
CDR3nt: TGTGCCAGTAGTCCGACAGGGGGAAGAACCGAGCAGTACTTC

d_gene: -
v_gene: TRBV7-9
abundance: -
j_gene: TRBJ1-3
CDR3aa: CASSLAVAGGNTIYF
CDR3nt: TGTGCCAGCAGCTTAGCGGTGGCAGGGGGAAACACCATATATTTT

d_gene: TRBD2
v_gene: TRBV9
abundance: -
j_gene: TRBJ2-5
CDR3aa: CASSVGTSGQETQYF
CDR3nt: TGTGCCAGCAGCGTCGGGACTAGCGGACAAGAGACCCAGTACTTC

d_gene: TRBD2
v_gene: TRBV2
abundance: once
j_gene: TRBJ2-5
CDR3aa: CASRLAGDKETQYF
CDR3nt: TGTGCCAGCCGACTAGCGGGAGATAAAGAGACCCAGTACTTC

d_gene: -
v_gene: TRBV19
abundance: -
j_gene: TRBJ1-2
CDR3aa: CARIEILQGTNYGYTF
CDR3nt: TGTGCCAGGATAGAAATATTACAGGGAACTAACTATGGCTACACCTTC

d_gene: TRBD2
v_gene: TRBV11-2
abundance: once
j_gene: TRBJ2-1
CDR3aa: CASSFTGEGAYNEQFF
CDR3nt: TGTGCCAGCAGCTTTACGGGGGAGGGTGCTTACAATGAGCAGTTCTTC

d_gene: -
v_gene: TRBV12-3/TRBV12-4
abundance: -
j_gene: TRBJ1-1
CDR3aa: CASSSGPGTEAFF
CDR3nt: TGTGCCAGCAGTTCAGGGCCGGGCACTGAAGCTTTCTTT

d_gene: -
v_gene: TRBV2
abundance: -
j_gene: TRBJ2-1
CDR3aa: CASSPARGGNEQFF
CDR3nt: TGTGCCAGCAGCCCGGCGAGGGGAGGCAATGAGCAGTTCTTC

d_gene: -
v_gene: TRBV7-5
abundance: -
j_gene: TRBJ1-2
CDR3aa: CVRSHHSWGQGTF
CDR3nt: -

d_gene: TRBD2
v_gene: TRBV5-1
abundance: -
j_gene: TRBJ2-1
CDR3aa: CASSLVGLAGGNEQFF
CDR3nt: TGCGCCAGCAGCTTGGTTGGACTAGCGGGAGGGAATGAGCAGTTCTTC

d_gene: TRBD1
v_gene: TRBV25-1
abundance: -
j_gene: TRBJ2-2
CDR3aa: CASSHRDSNTGELFF
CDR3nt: TGTGCCAGCAGTCACCGGGACAGCAACACCGGGGAGCTGTTTTTT

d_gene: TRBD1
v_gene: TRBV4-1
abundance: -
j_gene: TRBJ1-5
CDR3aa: CASSPTAGQGGNQPQHF
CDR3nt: TGCGCCAGCAGCCCCACCGCGGGACAGGGAGGAAATCAGCCCCAGCATTTT

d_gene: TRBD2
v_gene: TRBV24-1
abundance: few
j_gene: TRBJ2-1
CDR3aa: CATSDLHPGLGDEQFF
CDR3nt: TGTGCCACCAGTGATTTGCACCCGGGACTAGGGGATGAGCAGTTCTTC

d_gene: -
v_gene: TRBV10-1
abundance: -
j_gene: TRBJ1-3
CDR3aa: CASEAAYSGNTIYF
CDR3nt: TGCGCCAGCGAGGCAGCTTATTCTGGAAACACCATATATTTT

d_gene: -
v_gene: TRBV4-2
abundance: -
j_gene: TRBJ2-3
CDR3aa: CASSQVAGAADTQYF
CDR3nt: TGTGCCAGCAGCCAAGTCGCCGGTGCCGCGGATACGCAGTATTTT

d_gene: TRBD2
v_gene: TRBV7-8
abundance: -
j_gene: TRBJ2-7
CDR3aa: CASTSGLAGVFGLQDEQYF
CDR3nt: TGTGCCAGCACCTCGGGACTAGCGGGAGTTTTTGGCTTGCAGGACGAGCAGTACTTC